The clone carrying this TCR beta chain was seen at least ten times. Its target is unknown. This sample was taken from a study of beta chain features in type 1 diabetes. Expressed TCRB transcripts were sequenced because the entire RNA isolate underwent reverse transcription. Some clones are missing from TCRdb's copy, which holds only in-frame ones; the method was immunoSEQ multiplex PCR. The data hold more than 300,000 clones, with 8% observed a single time. General study points: The naive, central memory and Treg TCRB repertoires looked more alike in patients than they did in healthy donors.

The CDR3 spans 15 residues. Trimming cost V 6 bases and J 8 bases, with 20 bases left between them. Germline V gene sequence: CDR1 SGHAT, CDR2 FQDESV (reference sequence). The chain is built from TRBV11-1 and TRBJ2-1; TRBD2 is a possible D gene (6 bases). The sequencing input was central memory CD4+ T cells from blood. The clonotype was recovered from a woman younger than 35 in good health. The CDR3 protein is CASSHTSIQGDEQFF. The CDR3 region has the DNA TGTGCCAGCAGTCATACTAGCATTCAAGGGGATGAGCAGTTCTTC.